The 12 T cell receptor beta chains below were found in one sample sequenced in a study of T cells in Graves' hyperthyroidism and ophthalmopathy. Regions amplified from RNA transcripts were the TCR beta CDR3 regions. First-round RT-PCR of the TCR CDR3 relied on the HTBI primer set. TCRdb passed the multiplex PCR reads through MiXCR, listing each CDR3 protein once. Of approximately 400,000 distinct CDR3 sequences listed, about 16% are singletons. Sequences were obtained from blood. These receptors came from a woman aged 25-40 years with Graves' hyperthyroidism.

The chain joins TRBV12-3 or TRBV12-4 to TRBJ2-1; D remains ambiguous. Trimming stripped 10 bases from V and 4 bases from J, with 8 bases between. This CDR3 is 11 amino acids long. CDR3 bases: TGTGCCACCAGAATTTACAATGAGCAGTTCTTC. It translates to CATRIYNEQFF.

This clonotype occurred many times. The rearrangement joins TRBV27 to TRBJ2-1; 8 nucleotides line up with TRBD2. V was pared by 2 bases and J by 8 bases, with 11 bases of the junction left unmatched. Germline V CDR1 and CDR2: MNHEY, SMNVEV (reference sequence). This CDR3 spans 16 amino acids. The CDR3 sequence: CASSLRPGEREYEQFF. The CDR3 DNA reads as TGTGCCAGCAGTTTACGCCCCGGGGAGCGGGAGTATGAGCAGTTCTTC.

This clonotype was observed many times. J is TRBJ2-3 and V is TRBV28; 10 nucleotides line up with TRBD1. This CDR3 is 15 amino acids long. With 7 bases clipped from V and 5 bases from J, the junction kept 9 bases outside the gene matches. From germline, CDR1 is MDHEN and CDR2 SYDVKM. CDR3 nucleotide sequence: TGTGCCAGCAACGACAGGGGGCTATATGGAGATACGCAGTATTTT. As protein: CASNDRGLYGDTQYF.

This clonotype has just a few counts. The rearrangement uses TRBV20-1 and TRBJ2-1; either TRBD1 or TRBD2 may supply D (5 bases each). Trimming stripped 0 bases from V and 0 bases from J, with 15 bases between. Germline V gene lookup returns CDR1 DFQATT and CDR2 SNEGSKA (reference sequence). This CDR3 region has 17 residues. CDR3 in DNA: TGCAGTGCTAGAGATCCCCCGGGGCGGAGCTCCTACAATGAGCAGTTCTTC. This translates into CSARDPPGRSSYNEQFF.

In the case of this clonotype: It may be a read error: a sequence one base away is much more abundant. This CDR3 is CASRFRGSETQYF. CDR3 in DNA: TGTGCCAGCAGGTTCAGAGGGTCAGAGACCCAGTACTTC. The rearrangement joins TRBV27 to TRBJ2-5, with a possible D match to TRBD2 (5 bases). Looked up from germline, CDR1 is MNHEY and CDR2 is SMNVEV (reference sequence). This CDR3 spans 13 amino acids. With 6 bases removed from V and 4 bases from J, the gap between germline ends came to 12 bases.

This clonotype was detected many times. The chain links TRBV27 to TRBJ1-1; D is ambiguous. The CDR3 is 12 amino acids. V was cut by 8 bases and J by 6 bases, with 13 bases left in between. Germline V gene sequence: CDR1 MNHEY, CDR2 SMNVEV (reference sequence). CDR3 in DNA: TGTGCCAGCCGCGCAGTCGGTGCTGAAGCTTTCTTT. Amino acids: CASRAVGAEAFF.

This clonotype was seen ten or more times. The CDR3 coding sequence is TGTGCCAGCTCACCACCTGCGACAGGGTCCAGCGGTTCACCCCTCCACTTT. It yields the protein CASSPPATGSSGSPLHF. The V call is TRBV18, the J call TRBJ1-6; 7 positions agree with TRBD1. The CDR3 sequence is 17 residues long. CDR1 is KGHSH and CDR2 is LQKENI in the germline V gene. The V segment lost 0 bases and the J segment 9 bases; nucleotides outside the gene matches: 11.

This clonotype has ten or more counts. The chain joins TRBV28 to TRBJ2-4, with D uncertain. CDR1 and CDR2 from the germline V gene are MDHEN and SYDVKM. CDR3 length: 13 amino acids. Trimming left V 6 bases short and J 6 bases short, with 12 bases between. CDR3 in DNA: TGTGCCAGCAGCGTGATCAACTCAAACATTCAGTACTTC. Amino acid sequence: CASSVINSNIQYF.

This clonotype has just a few counts. CDR3 amino acids: CASSVDKSYEQYF. The CDR3, as DNA: TGTGCCAGTAGTGTGGACAAGTCCTACGAGCAGTACTTC. The chain joins TRBV19 to TRBJ2-7; a possible D gene is TRBD1 (5 bases). With 5 bases removed from V and 1 base from J, the gap between germline ends came to 9 bases. The CDR3 contains 13 residues. Germline V lookup: CDR1 LNHDA, CDR2 SQIVND (reference sequence).

The V and J genes are TRBV25-1 and TRBJ2-3, with 10 bases identical to TRBD1. Germline CDR1 reads MGHDK; CDR2 reads SYGVNS. V shed 5 bases, J shed 1 base, and the junction held 6 bases outside the gene matches. The CDR3 has 16 amino acids. The CDR3 region is CASSPSGTGGTDTQYF. The CDR3 region has the DNA TGTGCCAGCAGTCCCTCCGGGACAGGGGGCACAGATACGCAGTATTTT.

The chain links TRBV6-1 to TRBJ2-3; either TRBD1 or TRBD2 may supply D (5 bases each). This CDR3 comprises 15 residues. Deletions cut 4 bases from V and 0 bases from J, with 11 bases between. Germline loops: CDR1 MNHNS, CDR2 SASEGT. CDR3 sequence: CASSVDGASTDTQYF. The CDR3 DNA sequence: TGTGCCAGCAGTGTCGACGGGGCTAGCACAGATACGCAGTATTTT.

This clonotype was recorded many times. The chain uses TRBV20-1 and TRBJ2-7; D possibly corresponds to TRBD1 (5 bases). Germline V gives CDR1 DFQATT, CDR2 SNEGSKA (reference sequence). The CDR3 runs 14 residues. V was clipped by 6 bases and J by 4 bases, with 19 bases between them. CDR3 loop: CSAINPLGRYEQYF. In nucleotides, the CDR3 is TGCAGTGCCATTAACCCCCTGGGGCGTTACGAGCAGTACTTC.